This T cell receptor (beta chain) was profiled in a study of long-term antiretroviral therapy in people with HIV (dated 2022 in TCRdb). With regard to the full study: The earliest samples were collected about a decade before the 2015 WHO recommendation for immediate ART, when ART was typically delayed until CD4 counts fell. The cohort contributed over 150 cryopreserved PBMC samples from about 33 adults with confirmed HIV infection, collected serially over a mean of approximately six years (range 1-12). Of the roughly 30 participants with HIV, about a dozen were female. No cross-contamination during QIAcube processing turned up in test extractions that ran a monoclonal T-cell line alongside 33 polyclonal samples. This retrospective serial study examined whether starting ART and sustained HIV suppression were associated with changes in the composition and diversity of the TRB repertoire in peripheral blood. Beyond this particular receptor, the publication reports: The repertoire was dominated across all time points by expanded TRB clones identified before ART initiation, although this dominance was seen to fluctuate and to decrease in many PLHIV after ART. Inferences about post-ART repertoire changes are limited because no data were available on ART adherence, viral resistance or therapy changes. Starting ART was linked to a significant rise in TRB diversity, yet even with long-term ART the diversity remained significantly lower than in transplant donor controls. Limited PBMC availability meant only the TCR beta chain was sequenced, without alpha chain pairing. The samples were dated from about 2004 to 2018, and the ART regimens that were used may be less effective than current ART regimens. HIV repertoires had narrower CDR3 length ranges than controls, and the network structure suggested an antigen-experienced repertoire that shifted only slightly toward naive after ART. Because pre-ART samples had limited cell numbers, profiling was done on unsorted PBMC rather than on sorted CD4+ and CD8+ T cells.

Comments on this clone: Its antigen is not yet known. No qualities accompany the bases; no much larger clone lies one base away.

The immunoSEQ hsTCRB v3.0 assay was used at survey level resolution for TRB variable region sequencing. The targeted TRB sequencing depth was roughly 40,000-55,000 T-cell genomes per sample. TRB libraries were pooled and sequenced on an Illumina MiSeq using a v3 150-cycle kit. As for the authors' bioinformatics: Repertoire analysis was run in R within a reproducible Nextflow workflow that covered QC, data transformation and analysis. LymphoSeq2, an R package for exploring AIRR-Seq data, was used to implement the custom analyses. A handful of samples yielding fewer than 5000 total TRB sequences were excluded, leaving 188 analyzed HIV repertoires. Of the 188 retained HIV repertoires, some 60 were collected before and approximately 130 after ART initiation. Each repertoire was downsampled to 5000 TRB nucleotide sequences, and summary statistics were averaged across 100 downsampling iterations. The analysis kept only TRB sequences whose CDR3 regions were at least seven amino acids long. A Shannon entropy-derived clonality score and the Gini coefficient were used to measure diversity. In the repertoire networks, any two of the top 5000 CDR3 amino acid sequences were linked whenever the two sequences differed by an edit distance of one. Antigen specificity groups and MHC restriction were predicted for TRB CDR3 amino acid sequences with GLIPH2. CDR3 amino acid sequences were matched against VDJdb and McPAS-TCR to flag known CMV, EBV, HIV or tissue antigen associations. Pre-ART, post-ART and control groups were compared with Wilcoxon signed-rank tests and Holm-Bonferroni correction. This immuneACCESS table, as held by TCRdb, lists in-frame sequences with V and J called but not all clones. Of the missing ones, under half trace to an unresolved V gene in checked studies; the others have no known cause. Clonal size and the V and J genes are those of that table, whereas D and trimming came from the DNA. Present in this sample are about 17,000 clones, 90% to 95% of which were seen just once. 10% to 15% of the sample goes to the ten largest clones.

Inclusion was restricted to participants for whom at least one PBMC sample before ART initiation and at least two post-ART samples were available. Every participant with HIV received treatment in the United States of America. Before DNA extraction, cryopreserved samples of about 0.9-11 million PBMC were thawed and then washed. At the time of the earliest PBMC sample, participants with HIV were aged between roughly 23 and 60 years. Each participant contributed PBMC samples from 1-4 timepoints before ART initiation and 2-8 timepoints after ART initiation, with a median of 7 samples. For every participant, serial HIV viral load, CD4+ T-cell count, ART history and demographic data were obtained. A Qiagen kit on a QIAcube was used to extract genomic DNA from unsorted PBMC, with samples processed in batches of 12. This clonotype was obtained from a woman aged 40 to 49 with HIV. The sample was unsorted PBMCs, taken 0.6 years after starting antiretroviral therapy.

In nucleotides, the sequence is TGTGCCAGCAGCGCCCGGACAGGGGGGCTTAACTATGGCTACACCTTC. It encodes CASSARTGGLNYGYTF. The chain is made from TRBV13 and TRBJ1-2, and 10 bases in between align with TRBD1. The germline V and J ends show losses of 5 bases and 1 base respectively, and no gene match explains 7 bases of the junction. The germline V gene (reference sequence) gives CDR1 as PRHDT and CDR2 as FYEKMQ. From the cysteine through the phenylalanine, the CDR3 covers 16 amino acids. CDR3 DNA is the only sequence kept; it has 48 bases, read in frame from the first base.